Listed here are 7 T cell receptor beta chains from one sample, sequenced in a study of shared clonotypes between healthy human individuals. The protocol was immunoSEQ multiplex PCR, while the TCRdb copy is restricted to in-frame clones and leaves out a portion. This sample yields under 2,000,000 clones, of which about 94% are seen a single time; less than 1.5% belongs to the top ten. CD8 cells regarded as naive lacked CD45RO, were positively chosen for CCR7, and omitted terminally differentiated effector memory CD45RA+ cells. Source material: naive CD8+ T cells sorted from blood. The receptors were sampled from a young man in good health.

Comment on this clone: Other DNA variants within this sample encode the same CDR3. The rearrangement links TRBV28 to TRBJ1-5, with no clear D. Germline CDR1 and CDR2: MDHEN and SYDVKM. The CDR3 has 14 residues. V was pared by 1 base and J by 1 base, with 5 bases between. CDR3 region: CASSLLDSNQPQHF. DNA for the CDR3: TGTGCCAGCAGTTTATTGGACAGCAATCAGCCCCAGCATTTT.

This chain connects TRBV5-1 to TRBJ2-7, with 8 bases identical to TRBD1. This CDR3 region has 19 residues. CDR1 is SGHRS, CDR2 YFSETQ, per germline. After removal of 0 bases from V and 2 bases from J, the junction contained 16 bases not matched to a gene. The CDR3 region is CASSLAVGQGSFPAYEQYF. In DNA, the CDR3 is TGCGCCAGCAGCTTGGCCGTCGGACAGGGTTCGTTTCCAGCCTACGAGCAGTACTTC.

This rearrangement joins TRBV11-2 to TRBJ2-7; 7 bases align to TRBD2. The germline gives CDR1 SGHAT, CDR2 FQNNGV. V lost 5 bases, J lost 3 bases, and 7 bases stayed unmatched. The length of the CDR3 is 14 residues. The CDR3 protein is CASSPSGAYYEQYF. Written as DNA, the CDR3 is TGTGCCAGCAGCCCCAGCGGGGCCTACTACGAGCAGTACTTC.

The chain combines TRBV27 with TRBJ1-4; D might be TRBD1 (5 bases). Trimming left V 2 bases short and J 0 bases short, with 13 bases between. The CDR3 is made up of 17 amino acids. Per the germline V gene, CDR1 is MNHEY and CDR2 is SMNVEV (reference sequence). The CDR3 DNA reads as TGTGCCAGCAGTTTAAAGCGGGCAGGGCCAACTAATGAAAAACTGTTTTTT. Translating gives CASSLKRAGPTNEKLFF.

DNA for the CDR3: TGTGCCAGCAGCTTACAGGTGTCCCCACTGACCACCGAGACCCAGTACTTC. It codes for CASSLQVSPLTTETQYF. The V and J genes are TRBV5-8 and TRBJ2-5; D is possibly TRBD1 (5 bases). V was trimmed by 2 bases and J by 5 bases, leaving 22 bases between them. Germline V gene lookup returns CDR1 SGHTS and CDR2 YDEGEE. This CDR3 is built from 17 residues.

The chain carries TRBV4-1 and TRBJ2-5, with 8 bases lining up with TRBD2. V dropped 0 bases and J dropped 1; count of bases not matched to a gene: 4. The CDR3 spans 16 residues. Germline values: CDR1 MGHRA, CDR2 YSYEKL. For the CDR3, the DNA is TGCGCCAGCAGCCAAGATGGCGGGGGGTTCCAAGAGACCCAGTACTTC. Protein: CASSQDGGGFQETQYF.

V and J are TRBV4-3 and TRBJ2-1; D is ambiguous. The CDR3 loop spans 14 amino acids. Germline V gene data show CDR1 as LGHNA and CDR2 as YSLEER. Trimming left V 4 bases short and J 4 bases short, with 11 bases between. The CDR3 reads CASSPRSRYNEQFF. The CDR3 DNA reads TGCGCCAGCAGCCCTAGGTCCAGGTACAATGAGCAGTTCTTC.